This paragraph reports one T cell receptor beta chain. Its target is not known. These data come from a study of long-term antiretroviral therapy in people with HIV. Overall study results and limits: Transplant donor controls retained higher diversity, though diversity increased after ART.

The assay used was immunoSEQ (version v3.0), run at survey level. Each sample aimed for 40,000-50,000 sequenced T-cell genomes. Method: immunoSEQ multiplex PCR; TCRdb's copy keeps in-frame clones and lacks some. The data contain about 14,000 clones, around 80% of them singletons. CDR1 is MNHEY, CDR2 SVGAGI, per germline. This CDR3 comprises 14 residues. V lost 2 bases to trimming and J lost 0 bases, with 7 bases between them. Every HIV-positive participant received treatment in the United States. The V and J genes are TRBV6-5 and TRBJ1-1, with D possibly being TRBD1 (6 bases). This TCR came from a man under 40 with HIV. The sequencing used unsorted PBMCs, collected 0.4 years after starting antiretroviral therapy. CDR3 DNA: TGTGCCAGCAGTTACGGACAGATGAACACTGAAGCTTTCTTT. Its protein product is CASSYGQMNTEAFF.